This T cell receptor beta chain was identified in a study of early stage breast cancer tumors. Study-level information: Twelve of the 16 invasive tumors were ER+, PR+ and HER2-.

Study-wide results and limits: Commonly generated sequences made up most enriched TCRB sequences shared between patients. Tumor and normal breast were distinguished via blood comparison in about 90% of the 16 patients.

V gave up 4 bases and J gave up 3 bases; unmatched junction bases: 7. From germline, CDR1 is SGHRS and CDR2 YFSETQ. The CDR3 covers 16 residues. For this clone: Its specificity is unknown.

Each sample had two DNA replicates, approximately 0.49 ug blood or around 1.6 ug tissue. Method: immunoSEQ multiplex PCR; TCRdb's copy keeps in-frame clones and lacks some. The table has around 40,000 clones, around 70% seen once. The genes are TRBV5-1 and TRBJ2-2, with 9 bases fitting TRBD1. Sequencing was carried out using blood. The clonotype originates from a person aged 45-65 years with breast cancer. The CDR3 here is CASSITTGGYTGELFF. The CDR3 nucleotides read TGCGCCAGCAGCATCACTACAGGGGGCTACACCGGGGAGCTGTTTTTT.